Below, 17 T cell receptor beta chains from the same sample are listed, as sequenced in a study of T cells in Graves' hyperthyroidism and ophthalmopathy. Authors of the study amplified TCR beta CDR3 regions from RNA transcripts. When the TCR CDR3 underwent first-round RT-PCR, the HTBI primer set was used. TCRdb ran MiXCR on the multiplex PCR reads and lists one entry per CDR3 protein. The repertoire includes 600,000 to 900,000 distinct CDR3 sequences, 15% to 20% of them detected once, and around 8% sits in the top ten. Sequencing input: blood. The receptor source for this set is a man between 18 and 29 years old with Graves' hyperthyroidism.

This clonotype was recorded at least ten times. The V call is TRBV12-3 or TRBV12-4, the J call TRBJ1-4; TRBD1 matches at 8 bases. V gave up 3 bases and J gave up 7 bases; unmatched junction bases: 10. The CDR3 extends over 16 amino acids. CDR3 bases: TGTGCCAGCAGTTTCGGGGGACAGGTCTTTGGTGAAAAACTGTTTTTT. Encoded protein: CASSFGGQVFGEKLFF.

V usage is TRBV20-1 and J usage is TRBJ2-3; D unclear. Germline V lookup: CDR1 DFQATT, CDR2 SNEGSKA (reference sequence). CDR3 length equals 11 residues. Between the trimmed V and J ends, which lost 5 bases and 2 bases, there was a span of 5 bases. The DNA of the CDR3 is TGCAGTGCTCGCTTCACAGATACGCAGTATTTT. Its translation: CSARFTDTQYF.

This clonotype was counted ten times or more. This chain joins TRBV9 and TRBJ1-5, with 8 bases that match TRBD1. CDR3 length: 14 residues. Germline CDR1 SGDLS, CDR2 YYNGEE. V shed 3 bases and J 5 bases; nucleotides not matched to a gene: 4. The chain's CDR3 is CASSAGQGHQPQHF. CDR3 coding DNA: TGTGCCAGCAGCGCAGGACAGGGACATCAGCCCCAGCATTTT. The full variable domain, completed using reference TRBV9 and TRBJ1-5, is DSGVTQTPKHLITATGQRVTLRCSPRSGDLSVYWYQQSLDQGLQFLIQYYNGEERAKGNILERFSAQQFPDLHSELNLSSLELGDSALYFCASSAGQGHQPQHFGDGTRLSIL.

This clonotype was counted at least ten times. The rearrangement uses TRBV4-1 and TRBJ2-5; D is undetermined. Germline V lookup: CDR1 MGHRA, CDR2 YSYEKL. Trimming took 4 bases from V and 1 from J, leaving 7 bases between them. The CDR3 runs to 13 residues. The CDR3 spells CASSRFTQETQYF. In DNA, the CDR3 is TGCGCCAGCAGCCGCTTCACCCAAGAGACCCAGTACTTC.

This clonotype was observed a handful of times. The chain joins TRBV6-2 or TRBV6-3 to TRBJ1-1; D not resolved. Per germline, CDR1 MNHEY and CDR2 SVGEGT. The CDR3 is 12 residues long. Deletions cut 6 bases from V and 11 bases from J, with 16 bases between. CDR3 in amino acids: CASRDLRPAAFF. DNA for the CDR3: TGTGCCAGCAGGGACTTGCGACCGGCGGCTTTCTTT.

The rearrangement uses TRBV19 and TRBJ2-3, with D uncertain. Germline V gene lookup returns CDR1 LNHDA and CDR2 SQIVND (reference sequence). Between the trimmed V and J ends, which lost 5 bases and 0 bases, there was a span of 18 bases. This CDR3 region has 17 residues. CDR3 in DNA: TGTGCCAGTAGTTCCCGGACCTTTTTCTCTAGCACAGATACGCAGTATTTT. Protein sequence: CASSSRTFFSSTDTQYF.

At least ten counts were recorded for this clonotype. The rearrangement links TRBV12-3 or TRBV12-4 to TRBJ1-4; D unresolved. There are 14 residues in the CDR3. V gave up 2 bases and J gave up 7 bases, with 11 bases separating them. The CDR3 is CASSLKGSGEKLFF. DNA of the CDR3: TGTGCCAGCAGTTTAAAGGGATCGGGTGAAAAACTGTTTTTT.

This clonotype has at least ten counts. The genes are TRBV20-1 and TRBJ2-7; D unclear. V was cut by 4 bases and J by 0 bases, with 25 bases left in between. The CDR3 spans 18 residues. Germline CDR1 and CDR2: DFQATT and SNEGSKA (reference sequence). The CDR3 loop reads CSATSHSKQTVNSYEQYF. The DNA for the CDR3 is TGCAGTGCTACCTCCCATTCTAAACAAACGGTAAACTCCTACGAGCAGTACTTC.

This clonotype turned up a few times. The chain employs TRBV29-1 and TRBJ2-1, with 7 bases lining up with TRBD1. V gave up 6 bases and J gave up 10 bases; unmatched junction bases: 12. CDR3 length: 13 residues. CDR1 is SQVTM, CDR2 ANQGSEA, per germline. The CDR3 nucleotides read TGCAGCGTCACGACAGGGTTGGGCGGCGAGCAGTTCTTC. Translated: CSVTTGLGGEQFF.

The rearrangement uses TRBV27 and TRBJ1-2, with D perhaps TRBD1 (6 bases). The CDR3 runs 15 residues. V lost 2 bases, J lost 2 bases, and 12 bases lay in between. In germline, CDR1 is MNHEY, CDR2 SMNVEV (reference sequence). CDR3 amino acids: CASSLTGRGNYGYTF. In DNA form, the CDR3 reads TGTGCCAGCAGTTTAACTGGCAGGGGAAACTATGGCTACACCTTC.

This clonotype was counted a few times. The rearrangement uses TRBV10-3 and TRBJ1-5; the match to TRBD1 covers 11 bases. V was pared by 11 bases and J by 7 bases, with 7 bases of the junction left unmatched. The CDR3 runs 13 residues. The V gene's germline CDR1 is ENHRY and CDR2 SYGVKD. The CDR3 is CASTGQGGQPQHF. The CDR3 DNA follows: TGTGCCTCAACGGGACAGGGGGGACAGCCCCAGCATTTT.

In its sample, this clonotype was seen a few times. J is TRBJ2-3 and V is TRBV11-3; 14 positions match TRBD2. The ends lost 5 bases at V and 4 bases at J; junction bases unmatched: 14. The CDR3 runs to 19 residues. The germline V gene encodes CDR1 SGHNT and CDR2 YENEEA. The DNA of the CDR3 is TGTGCCAGCAGCCGTTATCCCGGGACTAGCGGGAGTCCCCCAGATACGCAGTATTTT. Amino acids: CASSRYPGTSGSPPDTQYF.

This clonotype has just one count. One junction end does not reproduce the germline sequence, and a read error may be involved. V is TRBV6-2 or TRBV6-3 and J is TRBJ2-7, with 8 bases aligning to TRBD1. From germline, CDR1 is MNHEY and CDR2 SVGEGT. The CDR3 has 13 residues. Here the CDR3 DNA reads TGTGCCAGCAGTCTGGGACAGGTGACCGAGCGGTACTTC. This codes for CASSLGQVTERYF.

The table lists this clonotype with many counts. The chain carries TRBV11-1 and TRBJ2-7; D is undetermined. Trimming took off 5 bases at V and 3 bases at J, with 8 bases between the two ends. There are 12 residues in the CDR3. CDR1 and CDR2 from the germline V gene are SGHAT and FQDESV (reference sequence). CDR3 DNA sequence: TGTGCCAGCAGCCGCTCCCACTACGAGCAGTACTTC. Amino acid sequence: CASSRSHYEQYF.

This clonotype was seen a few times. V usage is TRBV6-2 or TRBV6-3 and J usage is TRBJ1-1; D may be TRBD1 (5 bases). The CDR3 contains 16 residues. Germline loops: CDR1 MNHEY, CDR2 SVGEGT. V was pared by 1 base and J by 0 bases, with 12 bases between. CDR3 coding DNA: TGTGCCAGCAGTTACTTTACAGGCCAAATGAACACTGAAGCTTTCTTT. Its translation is CASSYFTGQMNTEAFF.

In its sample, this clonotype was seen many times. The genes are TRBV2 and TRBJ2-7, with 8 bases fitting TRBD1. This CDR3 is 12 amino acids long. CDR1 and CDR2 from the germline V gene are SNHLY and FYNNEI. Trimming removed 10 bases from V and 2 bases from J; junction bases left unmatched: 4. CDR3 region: CATMDRAYEQYF. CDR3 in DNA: TGTGCCACCATGGACAGGGCCTACGAGCAGTACTTC.

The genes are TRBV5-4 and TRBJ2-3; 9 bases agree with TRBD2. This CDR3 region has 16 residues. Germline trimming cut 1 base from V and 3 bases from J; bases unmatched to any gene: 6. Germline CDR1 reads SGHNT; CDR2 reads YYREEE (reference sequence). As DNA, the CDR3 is TGTGCCAGCAGCTTGAATAGCGGGAGAGGTACAGATACGCAGTATTTT. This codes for CASSLNSGRGTDTQYF.